One and the same sample provided the 19 T cell receptor beta chains below, sequenced in a study of T cells in Graves' hyperthyroidism and ophthalmopathy (dated 2019 in TCRdb). Libraries were made using multiplex PCR. TCRdb shows the sequencer as Illumina HiSeq 2000. Amplification of TCR beta CDR3 regions was carried out from RNA transcripts. For the first round of RT-PCR on the TCR CDR3, the HTBI primer set was used together with the Qiagen OneStep RT-PCR kit. The raw public reads went through TCRdb reprocessing: fastp at Q25, MiXCR clone calling, in-frame beta chains kept. Every entry covers one CDR3 protein and lists the most common genes and DNA from its rows. The sample table records roughly 290,000 distinct CDR3 sequences; approximately 15% of these occur just once. Approximately 60% of the sample lies in the top ten. The specimen sequenced was blood. The receptors originated from a woman aged 60 to 75 with Graves' ophthalmopathy.

The chain recombines TRBV5-6 with TRBJ2-1, with D unclear. This CDR3 region has 15 residues. V lost 4 bases and J lost 0, with 11 bases in between. Looked up from germline, CDR1 is SGHDT and CDR2 is YYEEEE. The CDR3 DNA reads as TGTGCCAGCAGCGGAGACCCCAGCTCCTACAATGAGCAGTTCTTC. It is translated as CASSGDPSSYNEQFF.

In this sample, this clonotype turned up a few times. The chain employs TRBV5-6 and TRBJ1-2; D unclear. The germline gives CDR1 SGHDT, CDR2 YYEEEE. This CDR3 contains 14 residues. Trimming cost V 2 bases and J 4 bases, with 12 bases left between them. In DNA form, the CDR3 reads TGTGCCAGCAGCTTTTGGAGCGGCTCCTATGGCTACACCTTC. Protein product: CASSFWSGSYGYTF.

This clonotype was observed at least ten times. V usage is TRBV7-2 and J usage is TRBJ2-2, with 7 nucleotides matching TRBD2. Germline V gene sequence: CDR1 SGHTA, CDR2 FQGNSA. This CDR3 contains 16 residues. V trimming: 0 bases; J trimming: 0 bases; junction bases outside the gene matches: 1. In DNA, the CDR3 is TGTGCCAGCAGCTTAGCGGGAGGGGCGAACACCGGGGAGCTGTTTTTT. Encoded protein: CASSLAGGANTGELFF.

This sequence joins TRBV14 and TRBJ1-2; TRBD1 agrees at 7 bases. Germline V lookup: CDR1 SGHDN, CDR2 FVKESK. This CDR3 spans 14 amino acids. V shed 3 bases and J 2 bases; nucleotides not matched to a gene: 3. The CDR3 DNA is TGTGCCAGCAGCCAGTTGGGACAGAACTATGGCTACACCTTC. Translation: CASSQLGQNYGYTF.

This clonotype has ten or more counts. This chain links TRBV30 with TRBJ1-3; possible D gene TRBD1, 5 bases. Germline values: CDR1 GTSNPN, CDR2 SVGIG (reference sequence). The CDR3 sequence is 16 residues long. V was trimmed by 0 bases and J by 0 bases, leaving 12 bases between them. The CDR3 protein is CAWSVLGTGSGNTIYF. The CDR3 DNA is TGTGCCTGGAGTGTTCTTGGGACCGGCTCTGGAAACACCATATATTTT.

This clonotype showed up many times. This chain uses TRBV7-3 with TRBJ2-1; 7 positions agree with TRBD2. The CDR3 loop spans 15 amino acids. Per germline, CDR1 SGHTA and CDR2 FQGTGA. Unmatched junction bases numbered 8, after V lost 5 bases and J lost 4 bases. CDR3 loop: CASSPRRSGYNEQFF. The CDR3 DNA follows: TGTGCCAGCAGCCCGCGACGTAGCGGGTACAATGAGCAGTTCTTC. The full variable domain, completed using reference TRBV7-3 and TRBJ2-1, is GAGVSQTPSNKVTEKGKYVELRCDPISGHTALYWYRQSLGQGPEFLIYFQGTGAADDSGLPNDRFFAVRPEGSVSTLKIQRTERGDSAVYLCASSPRRSGYNEQFFGPGTRLTVL.

This clonotype showed up many times. The genes are TRBV6-2 or TRBV6-3 and TRBJ2-7, with a possible D match to TRBD1 (5 bases). Per germline, CDR1 MNHEY and CDR2 SVGEGT. Trimming left V 2 bases short and J 3 bases short, with 14 bases between. The CDR3 covers 15 residues. The chain's CDR3 is CASSYGWQGYYEQYF. Written as DNA, the CDR3 is TGTGCCAGCAGTTACGGCTGGCAGGGATACTACGAGCAGTACTTC.

This clonotype has a handful of counts. V is TRBV5-4 and J is TRBJ2-2, with a weak D call TRBD2 (5 bases). Trimming removed 4 bases from V and 5 bases from J, with 15 bases in between. The germline gives CDR1 SGHNT, CDR2 YYREEE (reference sequence). The CDR3 has 15 amino acids. The CDR3 bases are TGTGCCAGCAGCCCCAGACTCTCGGGAACCGGGGAGCTGTTTTTT. This encodes CASSPRLSGTGELFF.

There are many counts of this clonotype. The V and J genes are TRBV7-2 and TRBJ2-7; 11 bases agree with TRBD2. Trimming took 5 bases from V and 0 from J; bases not matched to a gene: 3. The germline V gene encodes CDR1 SGHTA and CDR2 FQGNSA. The CDR3 has 15 residues. CDR3 DNA sequence: TGTGCCAGCAGCGCAACTAGCGGGAGCTCCTACGAGCAGTACTTC. This codes for CASSATSGSSYEQYF.

This clonotype was detected ten times or more. This rearrangement joins TRBV11-3 to TRBJ2-3; D unclear. Germline V gene lookup returns CDR1 SGHNT and CDR2 YENEEA. Trimming took off 2 bases at V and 7 bases at J, with 4 bases between the two ends. The CDR3 has 11 residues. The chain's CDR3 is CASSLLNTQYF. In DNA form, the CDR3 reads TGTGCCAGCAGCTTATTGAATACGCAGTATTTT.

The rearrangement joins TRBV5-1 to TRBJ1-1; D is possibly TRBD1 (5 bases). Germline V gene sequence: CDR1 SGHRS, CDR2 YFSETQ. Trimming removed 3 bases at V and 5 bases at J, with 14 bases between. The CDR3 loop spans 14 amino acids. The CDR3 region is CASSSQGDATEAFF. As DNA, the CDR3 is TGCGCCAGCAGCTCCCAGGGTGATGCTACTGAAGCTTTCTTT.

Many counts were recorded for this clonotype. The rearrangement links TRBV6-2 or TRBV6-3 to TRBJ1-2, with 7 bases that match TRBD1. The CDR3 loop spans 13 amino acids. The V and J ends lost 5 bases and 4 bases, in that order; junction bases with no gene match: 4. Germline CDR1 and CDR2: MNHEY and SVGEGT. The CDR3 is CASSPRTGYGYTF. DNA of the CDR3: TGTGCCAGCAGTCCTAGGACAGGCTATGGCTACACCTTC.

This clonotype has just a few counts. This chain's CDR3 is CASSQESGLVGLYNEQFF. CDR3 coding DNA: TGTGCCAGCAGCCAAGAAAGTGGTCTCGTGGGGTTGTACAATGAGCAGTTCTTC. This sequence joins TRBV4-2 and TRBJ2-1; D is undetermined. In germline, CDR1 is LGHNA, CDR2 YNFKEQ. The ends were cut back, 0 bases at V and 4 bases at J, with 19 bases in the middle. The CDR3 length is 18 residues.

Many counts were recorded for this clonotype. J is TRBJ1-5 and V is TRBV2; no definite D call. CDR3 length: 13 residues. Looked up from germline, CDR1 is SNHLY and CDR2 is FYNNEI. The V and J ends lost 5 bases and 6 bases respectively, with 11 bases between them. The CDR3 nucleotides read TGTGCCAGCAGTCCTTCTGAACGTCAGCCCCAGCATTTT. Encoded protein: CASSPSERQPQHF.

This clonotype was observed a handful of times. This sequence joins TRBV19 and TRBJ2-7, with unresolved D. Looked up from germline, CDR1 is LNHDA and CDR2 is SQIVND (reference sequence). V lost 3 bases and J lost 2, with 8 bases in between. This CDR3 spans 13 amino acids. CDR3 in amino acids: CASSINAAYEQYF. In DNA, the CDR3 is TGTGCCAGTAGTATTAACGCAGCCTACGAGCAGTACTTC.

Ten or more counts support this clonotype. The rearrangement joins TRBV6-4 to TRBJ1-2, with a weak D call TRBD1 (5 bases). The CDR3 covers 13 residues. V was cut by 3 bases and J by 4 bases, with 9 bases left in between. In germline, CDR1 is MRHNA, CDR2 SNTAGT. CDR3 DNA: TGTGCCAGCAGTGAGGGACCGCGCTATGGCTACACCTTC. Translated, it gives CASSEGPRYGYTF.

This clonotype came up many times. In DNA, the CDR3 is TGTGCCAGCAGCTCAGGCGGGAATACCTACGAGCAGTACTTC. Residues: CASSSGGNTYEQYF. The rearrangement joins TRBV7-6 to TRBJ2-7; tentative D call: TRBD2 (6 bases). Germline CDR1 SGHVS, CDR2 FNYEAQ. V lost 4 bases and J 2 bases, leaving 12 bases between the germline ends. The CDR3 totals 14 residues.

At least ten counts were recorded for this clonotype. The chain is built from TRBV11-2 and TRBJ1-1; D possibly corresponds to TRBD1 (5 bases). V was shortened by 5 bases and J by 1 base, with 14 bases between the two germline ends. Looked up from germline, CDR1 is SGHAT and CDR2 is FQNNGV. The CDR3 has 15 residues. CDR3 sequence: CASSPAGHSNTEAFF. Here the CDR3 DNA reads TGTGCCAGCAGCCCGGCGGGGCATTCGAACACTGAAGCTTTCTTT.

This clonotype occurred many times. This chain joins TRBV20-1 and TRBJ2-7, with 8 bases lining up with TRBD2. The junction had 10 bases not matched to a gene; V was cut back by 0 bases and J by 6 bases. CDR1 DFQATT and CDR2 SNEGSKA come from the germline V gene (reference sequence). The CDR3 contains 15 residues. CDR3 nucleotide sequence: TGCAGTGCTAGAGAGGAGCCCTGGACTAGCAGCGAGCAGTACTTC. Translated, it gives CSAREEPWTSSEQYF.